What follows is one TCR beta chain and its context. V gave up 3 bases and J gave up 1 base, with 9 bases separating them. This CDR3 comprises 14 residues. The V gene's germline CDR1 is MDHEN and CDR2 SYDVKM. This entry is derived from a study of blood T cell repertoires in COVID-19. Source study methods: Reference gene primer amplification gave nucleated cell count estimates. Assay: immunoSEQ multiplex PCR; the TCRdb copy retains only in-frame clones and omits some. V, J and clone size are taken as reported in that table, and D and trimming were inferred from the DNA itself. The sample shows approximately 140,000 clones, roughly four fifths of them seen only once.

The chain couples TRBV28 to TRBJ2-5, with D maybe TRBD2 (5 bases). The sequencing sample was made of peripheral blood. This TCR derives from a human donor in a cohort sampled during active COVID-19. CDR3 sequence: CASSFSTIQETQYF. The CDR3 DNA is TGTGCCAGCAGTTTTTCGACTATCCAAGAGACCCAGTACTTC.